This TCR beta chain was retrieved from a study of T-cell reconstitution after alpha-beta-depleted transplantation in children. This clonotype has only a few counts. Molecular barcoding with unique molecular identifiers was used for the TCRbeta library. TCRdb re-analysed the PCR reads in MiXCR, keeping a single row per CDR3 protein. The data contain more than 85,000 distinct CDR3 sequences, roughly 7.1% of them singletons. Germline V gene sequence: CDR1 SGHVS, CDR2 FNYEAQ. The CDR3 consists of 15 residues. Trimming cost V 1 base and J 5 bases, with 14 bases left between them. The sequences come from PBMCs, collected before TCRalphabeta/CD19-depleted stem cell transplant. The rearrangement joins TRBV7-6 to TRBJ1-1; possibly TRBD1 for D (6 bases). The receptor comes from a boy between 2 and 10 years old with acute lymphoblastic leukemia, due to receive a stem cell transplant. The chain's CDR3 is CASSLGAGAKTEAFF. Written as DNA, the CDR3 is TGTGCCAGCAGCTTAGGGGCAGGGGCCAAAACTGAAGCTTTCTTT. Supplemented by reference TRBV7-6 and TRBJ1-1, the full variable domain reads GAGVSQSPRYKVTKRGQDVALRCDPISGHVSLYWYRQALGQGPEFLTYFNYEAQQDKSGLPNDRFSAERPEGSISTLTIQRTEQRDSAMYRCASSLGAGAKTEAFFGQGTRLTVV.